This record looks at one T cell receptor beta chain sequence and its context. This specimen comes from a study of T and B cells in COVID-19 patients. Looking at the study overall: In the active-infection cohort, nine tenths of the roughly 20 patients had comorbidities linked to unfavorable COVID-19 outcome.

TRB was amplified from around 250-500 ng of blood genomic DNA. Multiplex PCR with BIOMED2 TRB-A/B primer pools amplified TRB rearrangements. TCRdb reprocessed the multiplex PCR reads with MiXCR, giving one entry per CDR3 protein. This table holds around 6,200 distinct CDR3 sequences, 25% to 40% found once. This CDR3 is built from 18 residues. Germline V CDR1 and CDR2: MNHNS, SASEGT. The trim removed 7 bases at V and 0 bases at J, leaving 12 bases unmatched. The source of this sequence is a human donor with active COVID-19. The gene calls are TRBV6-1 and TRBJ2-6, with 7 bases fitting TRBD1. Sequenced: blood. CDR3 bases: TGTGCCAGCACCCAACAAACGACAGGGACCTCTGGGGCCAACGTCCTGACTTTC. It translates to CASTQQTTGTSGANVLTF.